This T cell receptor beta chain derives from a study of naive and memory T cell subsets. Notes on the study in general: The power law exponent of TCR abundance differed between naive and memory cells.

In its sample, this clonotype was seen many times. The antigen remains undetermined. The CDR3 is 15 residues long. Germline loops: CDR1 DFQATT, CDR2 SNEGSKA (reference sequence). J lost 3 bases, V lost 1 base, and 7 bases had no gene match. Two oligonucleotides, mixed equimolar, formed the beta constant-region primer covering TRBC1 and TRBC2. Ligated cDNA was amplified by four rounds of PCR with nested alpha and beta constant-region primers and SP2. TCRdb processed the UMI-ligation and nested PCR reads anew with MiXCR; each CDR3 protein has one entry. The sample lists 15,000 or so distinct CDR3 sequences, 8.5% to 9.5% occurring once. Separate alpha and beta amplification began at the second PCR step. Cells stained for CD3, CD4, CD8, CD45RA and CD27 were sorted into four subsets.

The sample consisted of central memory CD8+ T cells from blood. The sequence was collected from a human donor in good health. This sequence joins TRBV20-1 and TRBJ1-2, with 8 bases that match TRBD1. CDR3 in amino acids: CSARGSGTGYYGYTF. The CDR3 DNA follows: TGCAGTGCTAGAGGGTCAGGGACAGGTTACTATGGCTACACCTTC.